The next 6 T cell receptor beta chains were all read from a single sample in a study of T cell changes during pregnancy in multiple sclerosis. Here immunoSEQ multiplex PCR was the method, and the copy in TCRdb shows in-frame clones only, minus some. This table has fewer than 110,000 clones, 85% to 95% appearing once. The sample consisted of peripheral blood, taken after pregnancy. All receptors derive from a female donor with multiple sclerosis, enrolled in a pregnancy study.

This chain uses TRBV7-2 with TRBJ2-3; 11 nucleotides agree with TRBD2. The CDR3 is 16 amino acids. Trimming cost V 0 bases and J 6 bases; bases outside gene matches: 5. CDR1 is SGHTA and CDR2 is FQGNSA in the germline V gene. The CDR3 reads CASSLASGGASDTQYF. The CDR3 DNA is TGTGCCAGCAGCTTAGCTAGCGGGGGGGCAAGTGATACGCAGTATTTT.

This clone was counted between two and nine times. V is TRBV9 and J is TRBJ2-1; 13 nucleotides line up with TRBD2. CDR3 length: 17 residues. CDR1 is SGDLS, CDR2 YYNGEE, per germline. V shed 1 base, J shed 3 bases, and the junction held 4 bases outside the gene matches. The CDR3: CASSVYGTSGVYNEQFF. The CDR3 DNA sequence: TGTGCCAGCAGCGTATACGGGACTAGCGGGGTCTACAATGAGCAGTTCTTC. Drawing the rest from reference TRBV9 and TRBJ2-1, the complete variable domain is DSGVTQTPKHLITATGQRVTLRCSPRSGDLSVYWYQQSLDQGLQFLIQYYNGEERAKGNILERFSAQQFPDLHSELNLSSLELGDSALYFCASSVYGTSGVYNEQFFGPGTRLTVL.

This chain links TRBV25-1 with TRBJ2-1, with D possibly TRBD1 on 6 matching bases. CDR3 length: 16 residues. Trimming removed 4 bases at V and 2 bases at J, with 15 bases between. The germline V gene has CDR1 MGHDK and CDR2 SYGVNS. The CDR3 nucleotides are TGTGCCAGCAGTGGCAAGGGGGTCAGCACCTACAATGAGCAGTTCTTC. It translates to CASSGKGVSTYNEQFF.

Sample share makes this clone medium-sized. The genes are TRBV4-2 and TRBJ2-1; maybe TRBD2 (6 bases). Per germline, CDR1 LGHNA and CDR2 YNFKEQ. The V gene lost 0 bases and the J gene lost 2 bases, with 14 bases spanning the gap. This CDR3 is 17 amino acids long. CDR3 bases: TGTGCCAGCAGCCAAGATCGTGGCCTAGCGACCTACAATGAGCAGTTCTTC. Translation gives CASSQDRGLATYNEQFF.

This chain links TRBV11-1 with TRBJ2-4; perhaps TRBD1 as D (5 bases). Deletions cut 6 bases from V and 4 bases from J, with 22 bases between. The germline V gene encodes CDR1 SGHAT and CDR2 FQDESV (reference sequence). CDR3 length: 17 residues. CDR3 sequence (DNA): TGTGCCAGCAGTCCATCCACGGGCAAGCCAGGGAAAAACATTCAGTACTTC. Protein: CASSPSTGKPGKNIQYF.

V gene TRBV30 combines with J gene TRBJ2-7; possibly TRBD1 for D (6 bases). V lost 0 bases and J lost 10, with 25 bases in between. This CDR3 contains 16 residues. Germline V CDR1 and CDR2: GTSNPN, SVGIG (reference sequence). The CDR3 here is CAWSVSSGTPVGQQYF. Written as DNA, the CDR3 is TGTGCCTGGAGTGTCTCCTCAGGGACACCCGTAGGACAACAGTACTTC.